This T cell receptor beta chain was found in a study of T cell responses to AZD1222 COVID-19 vaccine. Overall study context: Second-dose recipients at about 4 or about 12 weeks were treated as one pooled group. Findings of the study overall: Vaccination with two AZD1222 doses was followed by a rise in Spike-specific TCR breadth and depth. A mostly white British donor set with more females was recruited, and clonal diversity was possibly underestimated.

The data were produced by immunoSEQ multiplex PCR, yet TCRdb's version contains in-frame clones alone and is incomplete. The sample records roughly 170,000 clones, about 90% being singletons. On this clone: Antigen specificity is unknown.

The germline V gene encodes CDR1 SGHTS and CDR2 YDEGEE. This CDR3 is 15 amino acids long. V was pared by 6 bases and J by 5 bases, with 20 bases between. The V call is TRBV5-8, the J call TRBJ2-5, with a weak D call TRBD2 (5 bases). The sample was peripheral blood, taken on day 0 of AZD1222 vaccination. This clonotype was sampled from an adult in good health. The CDR3 DNA reads as TGTGCCAGCAACCCTGGGTCCGGGGTCAAGGAGACCCAGTACTTC. Residues: CASNPGSGVKETQYF.